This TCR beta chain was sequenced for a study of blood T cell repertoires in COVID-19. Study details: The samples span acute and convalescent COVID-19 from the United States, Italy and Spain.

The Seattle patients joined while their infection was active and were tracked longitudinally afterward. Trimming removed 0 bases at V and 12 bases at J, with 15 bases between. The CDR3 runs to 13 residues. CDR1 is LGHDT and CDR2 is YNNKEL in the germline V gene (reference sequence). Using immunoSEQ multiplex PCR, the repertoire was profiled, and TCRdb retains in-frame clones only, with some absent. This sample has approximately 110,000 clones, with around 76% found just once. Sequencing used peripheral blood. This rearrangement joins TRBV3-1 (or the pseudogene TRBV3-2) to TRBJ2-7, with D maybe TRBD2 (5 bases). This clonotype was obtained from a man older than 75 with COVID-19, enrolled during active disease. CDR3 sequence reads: CASSQDVSRRRYF. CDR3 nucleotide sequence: TGTGCCAGCAGCCAAGATGTTAGCAGGAGGCGGTACTTC.